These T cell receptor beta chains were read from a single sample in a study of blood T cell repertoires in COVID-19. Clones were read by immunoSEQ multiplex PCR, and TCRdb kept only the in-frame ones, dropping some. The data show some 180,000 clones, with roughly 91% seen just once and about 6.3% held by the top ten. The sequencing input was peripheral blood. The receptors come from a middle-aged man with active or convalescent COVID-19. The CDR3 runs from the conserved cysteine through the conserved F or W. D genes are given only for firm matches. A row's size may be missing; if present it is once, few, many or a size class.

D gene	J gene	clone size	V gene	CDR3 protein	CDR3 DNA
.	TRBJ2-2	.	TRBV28	CASSFRGALSTGELFF	TGTGCCAGCAGTTTTCGGGGGGCGCTAAGCACCGGGGAGCTGTTTTTT
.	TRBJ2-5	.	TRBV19	CASSSSRETQYF	TGTGCCAGTAGTTCCTCGAGAGAGACCCAGTACTTC
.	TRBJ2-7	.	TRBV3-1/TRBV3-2	CASSREGQAGEQYF	TGTGCCAGCAGCCGGGAGGGACAGGCGGGAGAGCAGTACTTC
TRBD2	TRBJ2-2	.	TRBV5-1	CASSWTTSGGANTGELFF	TGCGCCAGCAGCTGGACGACTAGCGGGGGAGCGAACACCGGGGAGCTGTTTTTT
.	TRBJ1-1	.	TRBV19	CASSSLPGETEAFF	TGTGCCAGCAGCAGCCTACCAGGGGAGACTGAAGCTTTCTTT
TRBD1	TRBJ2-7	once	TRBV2	CASSEGWDSSYEQYF	TGTGCCAGCAGTGAAGGGTGGGACAGCTCCTACGAGCAGTACTTC
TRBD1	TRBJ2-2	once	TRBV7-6	CASSRNRGHTGELFF	TGTGCCAGCAGCCGAAACAGGGGACATACCGGGGAGCTGTTTTTT
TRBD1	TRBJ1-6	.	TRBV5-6	CASTRDRGGSSYNSPLHF	TGTGCCAGTACCCGGGACAGGGGGGGAAGCTCCTATAATTCACCCCTCCACTTT
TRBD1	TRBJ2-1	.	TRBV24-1	CATSDPGTESSYNEQFF	TGTGCCACCAGTGATCCCGGGACAGAGAGCTCCTACAATGAGCAGTTCTTC
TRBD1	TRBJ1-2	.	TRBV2	CASSDNPNWGTGNYGYTF	TGTGCCAGCAGTGATAATCCTAACTGGGGGACAGGCAACTATGGCTACACCTTC
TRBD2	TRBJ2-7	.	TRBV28	CASVAGDRHEQYF	TGTGCCAGCGTAGCGGGAGATCGGCACGAGCAGTACTTC
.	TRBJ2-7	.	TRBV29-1	CSVRGAQGPSYEQYF	TGCAGCGTCAGGGGAGCCCAGGGGCCCTCCTACGAGCAGTACTTC
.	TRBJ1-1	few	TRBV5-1	CASSFGELNTEAFF	TGCGCCAGCAGCTTCGGGGAACTGAACACTGAAGCTTTCTTT
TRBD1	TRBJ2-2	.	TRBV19	CASSTPPGQRVTGELFF	TGTGCCAGTAGCACTCCTCCGGGACAGCGAGTCACCGGGGAGCTGTTTTTT
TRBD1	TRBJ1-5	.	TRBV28	CASSMPTGGAGSRSNQPQHF	TGTGCCAGCAGCATGCCCACAGGGGGCGCGGGCTCGAGGAGCAATCAGCCCCAGCATTTT
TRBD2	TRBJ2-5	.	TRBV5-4	CASSLEGSGSAETQYF	TGTGCCAGCAGCTTGGAGGGAAGCGGGAGCGCGGAGACCCAGTACTTC